The sequence of this T cell receptor (beta chain) was determined in a study of T-cell reconstitution after alpha-beta-depleted transplantation in children. Unique molecular identifiers were incorporated into the prepared TCRbeta library. TCRdb processed the PCR reads anew with MiXCR; each CDR3 protein has one entry. The sample lists 500,000 to 600,000 distinct CDR3 sequences; approximately 32% were seen once. The source material was PBMCs from the stem cell graft donor, sampled from the stem cell graft. The clonotype comes from a human donor who donated a stem cell graft to a child with aplastic anemia.

As DNA, the CDR3 is TGTGCCAGCAGTTTAAACGCGGGGCCCCCGGGAACCCAGTACTTC. It yields the protein CASSLNAGPPGTQYF. V and J are TRBV27 and TRBJ2-5; maybe TRBD2 (6 bases). CDR3 length: 15 residues. Germline CDR1 is MNHEY and CDR2 is SMNVEV (reference sequence). V lost 2 bases and J 8 bases, leaving 18 bases between the germline ends.